These 21 T cell receptor beta chains originate from one sample sequenced in a study of regulatory T cells in long-lasting Graves disease. Time point: persistent/refractory GD, antithyroid drugs over 5 years with positive TRAb. From PBMCs, RNA was extracted and then used to make the TCR library. Relying on iRepertoire HTBI primers and Arm-PCR of CDR3 regions, the team built TCR beta libraries. TCRdb re-called the multiplex PCR reads through MiXCR, storing one row per CDR3 protein. The sample lists about 310,000 distinct CDR3 sequences; 22% were seen once. Specimen: peripheral blood mononuclear cells (PBMCs), collected when the disease was refractory, from a patient treated with antithyroid drugs. Every receptor here comes from a female donor with Graves disease.

With respect to this clonotype: This could be a read error, since a much larger clone is one nucleotide away. The chain uses TRBV30 and TRBJ2-2; D unresolved. The CDR3 has 13 residues. CDR1 and CDR2 from the germline V gene are GTSNPN and SVGIG (reference sequence). In DNA form, the CDR3 reads TGTGCCTGGAGCATCGATAACATCGGGGAGCTGTTTTTT. It encodes CAWSIDNIGELFF.

V and J are TRBV29-1 and TRBJ2-1, with 8 bases identical to TRBD1. The CDR3 spans 16 residues. CDR1 is SQVTM and CDR2 is ANQGSEA in the germline V gene. J gave up 4 bases and V 6 bases, and 14 bases lay outside the gene matches. CDR3 in DNA: TGCAGCGTCATAAACAGACAGGGGACGGCTTACAATGAGCAGTTCTTC. Encoded protein: CSVINRQGTAYNEQFF.

This clonotype was seen only a few times. The chain combines TRBV27 with TRBJ1-1; D is unclear. This CDR3 spans 15 amino acids. Germline assignment: CDR1 MNHEY and CDR2 SMNVEV (reference sequence). Trimming stripped 0 bases from V and 0 bases from J, with 8 bases between. The CDR3 DNA reads as TGTGCCAGCAGTTTATCGTTAGGCATGAACACTGAAGCTTTCTTT. Amino acids: CASSLSLGMNTEAFF.

Remarks on this clonotype: A read error may be the cause here, since a much bigger clone is one base away. V is TRBV25-1 and J is TRBJ1-2, with D maybe TRBD1 (6 bases). The CDR3 length is 12 residues. Germline CDR1 is MGHDK and CDR2 is SYGVNS. The DNA of the CDR3 is TGTACCAGCACAGGGTCCAACTATGGCTACACCTTC. Translated: CTSTGSNYGYTF.

This clonotype has only a few counts. V and J are TRBV30 and TRBJ1-2; TRBD1 aligns across 9 bases. From germline, CDR1 is GTSNPN and CDR2 SVGIG (reference sequence). Unmatched junction bases numbered 9, after V lost 3 bases and J lost 7 bases. CDR3 length: 14 amino acids. In nucleotides, the CDR3 is TGTGCCTGGAGCACGAACAGGGGGCAGGGTGGCTACACCTTC. Residues: CAWSTNRGQGGYTF.

The V gene is TRBV5-1, the J gene TRBJ2-7, with 8 bases matching TRBD2. Germline V CDR1 and CDR2: SGHRS, YFSETQ. The CDR3 sequence is 17 residues long. V lost 4 bases and J lost 2; bases outside the gene matches: 14. The CDR3 spells CASSDQTSEIYAYEQYF. CDR3 DNA: TGCGCCAGCAGCGACCAGACTAGCGAGATCTACGCCTACGAGCAGTACTTC. Full variable domain (missing parts from reference TRBV5-1 and TRBJ2-7): KAGVTQTPRYLIKTRGQQVTLSCSPISGHRSVSWYQQTPGQGLQFLFEYFSETQRNKGNFPGRFSGRQFSNSRSEMNVSTLELGDSALYLCASSDQTSEIYAYEQYFGPGTRLTVT.

This clonotype occurred a few times. V and J are TRBV30 and TRBJ1-6, with D perhaps TRBD1 (6 bases). This CDR3 spans 13 amino acids. Between the trimmed V and J ends, which lost 3 bases and 7 bases, there was a span of 10 bases. Germline V gives CDR1 GTSNPN, CDR2 SVGIG (reference sequence). This CDR3 reads CAWSQGKNSPLHF. As DNA, the CDR3 is TGTGCCTGGAGCCAGGGGAAGAATTCACCCCTCCACTTT. Using reference TRBV30 and TRBJ1-6 for the parts outside the CDR3, the full variable domain is SQTIHQWPATLVQPVGSPLSLECTVEGTSNPNLYWYRQAAGRGLQLLFYSVGIGQISSEVPQNLSASRPQDRQFILSSKKLLLSDSGFYLCAWSQGKNSPLHFGNGTRLTVT.

Ten or more counts support this clonotype. Here the CDR3 reads CASSDFPDRLETQYF. Here the CDR3 DNA reads TGTGCCAGCAGTGATTTCCCGGACAGGTTAGAGACCCAGTACTTC. The chain carries TRBV12-3 or TRBV12-4 and TRBJ2-5; 7 nucleotides agree with TRBD1. After removal of 5 bases from V and 4 bases from J, the junction contained 10 bases not matched to a gene. The CDR3 spans 15 residues.

The rearrangement joins TRBV27 to TRBJ2-2; D perhaps matches TRBD2 (6 bases). Looked up from germline, CDR1 is MNHEY and CDR2 is SMNVEV (reference sequence). This CDR3 region has 15 residues. V shed 2 bases and J shed 5 bases, with 12 bases lying between them. CDR3 bases: TGTGCCAGCAGTTTAGGAGGGCAGTATACCGGGGAGCTGTTTTTT. Translated, it gives CASSLGGQYTGELFF.

The rearrangement joins TRBV18 to TRBJ2-7; D might be TRBD1 (5 bases). The germline CDR1 and CDR2 sequences are KGHSH and LQKENI. Trimming cost V 5 bases and J 5 bases, with 10 bases left between them. The CDR3 has 12 residues. CDR3 region: CASSIRADEQYF. Here the CDR3 DNA reads TGTGCCAGCTCAATCAGGGCCGACGAGCAGTACTTC.

The sample holds a few counts of this clonotype. V and J are TRBV29-1 and TRBJ2-1; 9 bases are a match to TRBD2. Losses at the gene ends were 8 bases for V and 8 bases for J; bases not matched to a gene: 10. The CDR3 length is 13 residues. Germline V gene data show CDR1 as SQVTM and CDR2 as ANQGSEA. The CDR3 sequence: CSFLASGKDEQFF. Written as DNA, the CDR3 is TGCAGCTTTCTGGCTAGCGGGAAGGATGAGCAGTTCTTC.

V is TRBV20-1 and J is TRBJ1-2, with D possibly TRBD1 on 5 matching bases. CDR1 and CDR2 (germline): DFQATT, SNEGSKA (reference sequence). V dropped 6 bases and J dropped 8 bases, with 16 bases sitting between them. This CDR3 comprises 12 residues. Here the CDR3 DNA reads TGCAGTGCGGTTCGGGAAGGGGTCGGCTACACCTTC. This sequence encodes CSAVREGVGYTF.

The V and J genes are TRBV2 and TRBJ2-7, with 9 nucleotides matching TRBD2. The ends lost 1 base at V and 7 bases at J; junction bases unmatched: 5. CDR1 and CDR2 from the germline V gene are SNHLY and FYNNEI. The CDR3 has 14 amino acids. In nucleotides, the CDR3 is TGTGCCAGCAGTGAAGGGTTAGCGGGAGAGGAGCAGTACTTC. It is translated as CASSEGLAGEEQYF. Full variable domain (outside the CDR3, taken from reference TRBV2 and TRBJ2-7): EPEVTQTPSHQVTQMGQEVILRCVPISNHLYFYWYRQILGQKVEFLVSFYNNEISEKSEIFDDQFSVERPDGSNFTLKIRSTKLEDSAMYFCASSEGLAGEEQYFGPGTRLTVT.

This clonotype was seen a handful of times. V is TRBV4-1 and J is TRBJ1-5; tentative D call: TRBD1 (5 bases). Trimming removed 1 base from V and 7 bases from J, with 14 bases in between. The CDR3 is made up of 15 amino acids. Germline assignment: CDR1 MGHRA and CDR2 YSYEKL. The CDR3 reads CASSQGDDGWQPQHF. The CDR3, as DNA: TGCGCCAGCAGCCAAGGGGACGACGGATGGCAGCCCCAGCATTTT.

The chain links TRBV6-1 to TRBJ1-1; D is unclear. Trimming cost V 5 bases and J 0 bases, with 10 bases left between them. The CDR3 loop spans 14 amino acids. Per germline, CDR1 MNHNS and CDR2 SASEGT. For the CDR3, the DNA is TGTGCCAGCAGTCCCCGGAGCCTGAACACTGAAGCTTTCTTT. The encoded protein is CASSPRSLNTEAFF.

This clonotype was detected only a few times. V usage is TRBV20-1 and J usage is TRBJ2-4; 7 bases align to TRBD1. This CDR3 comprises 14 residues. V shed 1 base, J shed 3 bases, and the junction held 3 bases outside the gene matches. CDR1 and CDR2 from the germline V gene are DFQATT and SNEGSKA (reference sequence). DNA for the CDR3: TGCAGTGCTAGAGGACAGGGCGGCAAAAACATTCAGTACTTC. It translates to CSARGQGGKNIQYF.

V is TRBV5-5 and J is TRBJ2-5, with D hard to call. This CDR3 spans 16 amino acids. V dropped 1 base and J dropped 2 bases, with 15 bases sitting between them. The germline V gene has CDR1 SGHKS and CDR2 YYEKEE (reference sequence). The CDR3 DNA reads TGTGCCAGCAGCTTGCGGATCGGGCAGATTCAAGAGACCCAGTACTTC. Protein: CASSLRIGQIQETQYF.

The chain combines TRBV27 with TRBJ2-7, with D possibly being TRBD2 (6 bases). There are 12 residues in the CDR3. Germline V gene lookup returns CDR1 MNHEY and CDR2 SMNVEV (reference sequence). In nucleotides, the CDR3 is TGTGCTCATGGGGGAGGACCCTACGAGCAGTACTTC. Amino acids: CAHGGGPYEQYF.

The chain combines TRBV19 with TRBJ2-5; 9 nucleotides align to TRBD2. CDR3 length equals 15 residues. Germline V lookup: CDR1 LNHDA, CDR2 SQIVND (reference sequence). Trimming took 1 base from V and 2 from J; bases not matched to a gene: 2. The CDR3 spells CASSIGLAEQETQYF. DNA for the CDR3: TGTGCCAGTAGTATAGGACTAGCGGAACAAGAGACCCAGTACTTC. Looking up the rest from reference TRBV19 and TRBJ2-5 gives the full variable domain: DGGITQSPKYLFRKEGQNVTLSCEQNLNHDAMYWYRQDPGQGLRLIYYSQIVNDFQKGDIAEGYSVSREKKESFPLTVTSAQKNPTAFYLCASSIGLAEQETQYFGPGTRLLVL.

The rearrangement joins TRBV7-3 to TRBJ2-5; possibly TRBD1 for D (5 bases). The CDR3 runs to 15 residues. Germline V gene sequence: CDR1 SGHTA, CDR2 FQGTGA. V lost 0 bases, J lost 5 bases, and 13 bases lay in between. DNA of the CDR3: TGTGCCAGCAGCTTAACAGGGATAGGGGTTGAGACCCAGTACTTC. Its protein product is CASSLTGIGVETQYF.

This clonotype appeared many times. The rearrangement uses TRBV28 and TRBJ1-2; tentatively, D is TRBD1 (5 bases). Trimming cost V 5 bases and J 2 bases, with 12 bases left between them. The V gene's germline CDR1 is MDHEN and CDR2 SYDVKM. The CDR3 length is 14 residues. As DNA, the CDR3 is TGTGCCAGCAGTCGACAGCCTATGAACTATGGCTACACCTTC. This encodes CASSRQPMNYGYTF.